The rows below give T cell receptor beta chains drawn from one sample of a study of blood T cell repertoires in COVID-19. Clones were sequenced by immunoSEQ multiplex PCR, and TCRdb holds only the in-frame ones, with some missing. The top ten hold around 5% of the sample, which has roughly 38,000 clones, about 85% seen once. Material for sequencing was peripheral blood. All receptors come from a man aged 50 to 59 with active COVID-19. The CDR3 runs from the conserved cysteine through the conserved F or W. The order of the fields is clone size, V gene, D gene, J gene, CDR3 protein, CDR3 DNA. The D gene is left open where the match is weak. Only part of the rows carry a size: once, few, many, or a class if the clone is expanded.

.	TRBV25-1	.	TRBJ1-2	CASSEWSYGYTF	TGTGCCAGCAGTGAATGGAGCTATGGCTACACCTTC
.	TRBV18	.	TRBJ1-1	CASSLGQGLNTEAFF	TGTGCCAGCTCACTCGGCCAGGGGTTGAACACTGAAGCTTTCTTT
.	TRBV5-4	.	TRBJ2-5	CASSWLAGSQETQYF	TGTGCCAGCAGCTGGCTCGCGGGGAGCCAAGAGACCCAGTACTTC
.	TRBV4-3	.	TRBJ1-2	CASSQAPGHRKINYGYTF	TGCGCCAGCAGCCAAGCCCCGGGCCACAGGAAAATTAACTATGGCTACACCTTC
few	TRBV10-3	TRBD1	TRBJ2-7	CASSQGNYEQYF	TGTGCCAGCTCACAGGGGAATTACGAGCAGTACTTC
few	TRBV7-9	.	TRBJ1-2	CASSLDSYGYTF	TGTGCCAGCAGCTTGGACAGCTATGGCTACACCTTC
.	TRBV19	.	TRBJ1-2	CASSIDRQGGLNYGYTF	TGTGCCAGTAGTATAGATCGTCAAGGAGGGCTTAACTATGGCTACACCTTC
.	TRBV27	TRBD2	TRBJ2-5	CASSRSGGSETQYF	TGTGCCAGCAGTAGATCGGGGGGGTCGGAGACCCAGTACTTC
.	TRBV28	.	TRBJ2-4	CASSQGNIQYF	TGTGCCAGCAGTCAGGGGAACATTCAGTACTTC
.	TRBV18	TRBD1	TRBJ1-2	CASSTTPGTGVNGYTF	TGTGCCAGCTCAACGACCCCCGGGACAGGCGTGAATGGCTACACCTTC
once	TRBV6-5	TRBD1	TRBJ2-3	CASSPGQVTDTQYF	TGTGCCAGCAGTCCCGGACAGGTCACAGATACGCAGTATTTT
.	TRBV28	.	TRBJ1-5	CASSFGGQPQHF	TGTGCCAGCAGTTTTGGAGGGCAGCCCCAGCATTTT
.	TRBV6-5	.	TRBJ2-1	CASSPASGKYEQFF	TGTGCCAGCAGTCCCGCCTCGGGGAAGTATGAGCAGTTCTTC
once	TRBV7-9	TRBD1	TRBJ1-2	CASSLGTGGLSYTF	TGTGCCAGCAGCTTAGGGACAGGGGGCCTCAGCTACACCTTC
.	TRBV3-1/TRBV3-2	TRBD1	TRBJ2-7	CASSPRDRTYEQYF	TGTGCCAGCAGCCCCCGGGACAGGACCTACGAGCAGTACTTC
.	TRBV5-5	TRBD1	TRBJ1-2	CASSRQGPNYGYTF	TGTGCCAGCAGCAGACAGGGCCCTAACTATGGCTACACCTTC
.	TRBV15	.	TRBJ2-2	CATSGQRNTGELFF	TGTGCCACCAGCGGGCAGAGGAACACCGGGGAGCTGTTTTTT
few	TRBV28	TRBD1	TRBJ2-5	CASLGQGEETQYF	TGTGCCAGCCTCGGACAGGGAGAAGAGACCCAGTACTTC
.	TRBV13	.	TRBJ1-4	CASSLFGTNEKLFF	TGTGCCAGCAGCTTATTCGGGACTAATGAAAAACTGTTTTTT
.	TRBV11-2	TRBD1	TRBJ2-3	CASSFPGTDPLSTDTQYF	TGTGCCAGCAGCTTTCCCGGGACAGATCCCCTCAGCACAGATACGCAGTATTTT
.	TRBV5-1	.	TRBJ1-2	CASSLVGQNYGYTF	TGCGCCAGCAGCTTGGTCGGACAGAACTATGGCTACACCTTC
.	TRBV19	TRBD1	TRBJ2-2	CASSERQGGTGELFF	TGTGCCAGTAGTGAACGACAGGGGGGCACCGGGGAGCTGTTTTTT
.	TRBV10-3	.	TRBJ2-5	CATSPRTDQETQYF	TGTGCCACCAGTCCGAGGACTGACCAAGAGACCCAGTACTTC
.	TRBV12-3/TRBV12-4	.	TRBJ2-2	CASRGMNTGELFF	TGTGCCAGTCGGGGGATGAACACCGGGGAGCTGTTTTTT
.	TRBV18	TRBD2	TRBJ2-2	CASSPPFSGGAYTGELFF	TGTGCCAGCTCACCACCGTTCAGCGGGGGGGCCTACACCGGGGAGCTGTTTTTT
.	TRBV15	TRBD1	TRBJ2-4	CATSLSGTGIFPLFF	TGTGCCACCAGTTTGTCCGGGACAGGGATTTTCCCCCTCTTCTTC
.	TRBV5-1	.	TRBJ2-2	CASSLLAGKSGELFF	TGCGCCAGCAGCTTGTTGGCAGGGAAGTCCGGGGAGCTGTTTTTT
.	TRBV2	.	TRBJ1-4	CASAVVSEKLFF	TGTGCCAGCGCGGTGGTCAGTGAAAAACTGTTTTTT
.	TRBV4-1	.	TRBJ2-2	CAAQDGNTGELFF	TGCGCCGCACAGGACGGGAACACCGGGGAGCTGTTTTTT
few	TRBV9	.	TRBJ1-3	CASSPAGSGNTIYF	TGTGCCAGCAGCCCAGCAGGGTCTGGAAACACCATATATTTT
.	TRBV6-5	TRBD2	TRBJ2-7	CASSLSGGYEQYF	TGTGCCAGCTCACTATCGGGGGGCTACGAGCAGTACTTC
few	TRBV7-2	.	TRBJ2-7	CASSLSGYEQYF	TGTGCCAGCAGCTTATCGGGTTACGAGCAGTACTTC
.	TRBV6-5	.	TRBJ1-1	CASSYGGTSKTFF	TGTGCCAGCAGTTACGGCGGGACCTCTAAGACTTTCTTT
.	TRBV18	.	TRBJ2-5	CASSLRQGRVGETQYF	TGTGCCAGCTCACTCCGACAGGGGAGGGTAGGAGAGACCCAGTACTTC
few	TRBV5-1	TRBD1	TRBJ1-4	CASSLTGGGEKLFF	TGCGCCAGCAGCTTGACAGGGGGAGGTGAAAAACTGTTTTTT
.	TRBV11-3	TRBD1	TRBJ2-5	CASSLGQGAFETQYF	TGTGCCAGCAGCCTGGGACAGGGTGCTTTTGAGACCCAGTACTTC
.	TRBV11-2	.	TRBJ1-4	CASALTQETYEKLFF	TGTGCCAGCGCATTAACGCAGGAAACCTACGAAAAACTGTTTTTT
.	TRBV4-3	TRBD1	TRBJ1-1	CASSQAGQPNTEAFF	TGCGCCAGCAGCCAGGCGGGACAGCCTAACACTGAAGCTTTCTTT
.	TRBV29-1	.	TRBJ2-5	CSFGYRGSKQETQYF	TGCAGCTTTGGGTACCGGGGGAGTAAACAAGAGACCCAGTACTTC
.	TRBV19	TRBD1	TRBJ2-5	CASSPGQARETQYF	TGTGCCAGTAGTCCCGGACAGGCGAGGGAGACCCAGTACTTC
medium-sized	TRBV27	TRBD2	TRBJ2-5	CASSQRGGGETQYF	TGTGCCAGCAGTCAGCGGGGGGGCGGAGAGACCCAGTACTTC
.	TRBV10-2	TRBD1	TRBJ2-5	CGAKGQGVRETQYF	TGCGGGGCCAAGGGACAGGGGGTCAGAGAGACCCAGTACTTC
few	TRBV4-1	.	TRBJ2-1	CASSQEDRPNNEQFF	TGCGCCAGCAGCCAAGAAGACAGGCCGAACAATGAGCAGTTCTTC
once	TRBV28	.	TRBJ1-1	CASSLTGTSTEAFF	TGTGCCAGCAGTTTGACCGGGACAAGTACTGAAGCTTTCTTT
.	TRBV9	TRBD2	TRBJ2-2	CASSVSGEVGELFF	TGTGCCAGCAGCGTAAGCGGGGAAGTCGGGGAGCTGTTTTTT
.	TRBV5-1	TRBD1	TRBJ2-7	CASSLEDRGDEQYF	TGCGCCAGCAGCTTGGAGGACAGGGGGGACGAGCAGTACTTC
.	TRBV10-2	TRBD1	TRBJ1-5	CASSGTGGNQPQHF	TGCGCCAGCAGTGGGACAGGGGGCAATCAGCCCCAGCATTTT
.	TRBV29-1	.	TRBJ2-7	CSVEETDTSSYEQYF	TGCAGCGTTGAAGAAACGGACACTTCCTCCTACGAGCAGTACTTC
.	TRBV27	.	TRBJ1-2	CASSLFGDSGRVNGYTF	TGTGCCAGCAGTTTGTTTGGTGATTCCGGCCGGGTTAACGGCTACACCTTC
few	TRBV29-1	TRBD1	TRBJ1-2	CSTSGTGGADGYTF	TGCAGCACGTCCGGGACAGGGGGCGCCGATGGCTACACCTTC
.	TRBV19	.	TRBJ2-2	CASSIDGSGHTGELFF	TGTGCCAGTAGTATAGATGGTAGCGGCCACACCGGGGAGCTGTTTTTT
.	TRBV7-2	.	TRBJ1-6	CASSFAAGYRSSYNSPLHF	TGTGCCAGCAGCTTCGCCGCGGGGTACCGGAGCTCCTATAATTCACCCCTCCACTTT
.	TRBV28	TRBD2	TRBJ2-1	CASRLAGDYNEQFF	TGTGCCAGCAGGTTGGCGGGGGATTACAATGAGCAGTTCTTC
.	TRBV10-1	.	TRBJ2-7	CASSDPRGQYF	TGCGCCAGCAGTGACCCACGGGGGCAGTACTTC
.	TRBV6-5	.	TRBJ1-2	CASSYDSANYGYTF	TGTGCCAGCAGTTACGACTCGGCTAACTATGGCTACACCTTC
.	TRBV13	.	TRBJ2-5	CASSPPWAEHIAQYF	TGTGCCAGCAGCCCCCCCTGGGCCGAACATATAGCCCAGTACTTC
.	TRBV5-3	TRBD2	TRBJ2-2	CARSTGTSGLANKGSDTGELFF	TGTGCCAGAAGCACCGGGACTAGCGGGTTGGCGAACAAGGGGTCGGACACCGGGGAGCTGTTTTTT
few	TRBV19	.	TRBJ1-2	CASSIGQGHGYTF	TGTGCCAGTAGTATTGGGCAGGGCCACGGCTACACCTTC
.	TRBV7-9	.	TRBJ1-1	CASSLSGTWNTEAFF	TGTGCCAGCAGCTTATCGGGTACATGGAACACTGAAGCTTTCTTT